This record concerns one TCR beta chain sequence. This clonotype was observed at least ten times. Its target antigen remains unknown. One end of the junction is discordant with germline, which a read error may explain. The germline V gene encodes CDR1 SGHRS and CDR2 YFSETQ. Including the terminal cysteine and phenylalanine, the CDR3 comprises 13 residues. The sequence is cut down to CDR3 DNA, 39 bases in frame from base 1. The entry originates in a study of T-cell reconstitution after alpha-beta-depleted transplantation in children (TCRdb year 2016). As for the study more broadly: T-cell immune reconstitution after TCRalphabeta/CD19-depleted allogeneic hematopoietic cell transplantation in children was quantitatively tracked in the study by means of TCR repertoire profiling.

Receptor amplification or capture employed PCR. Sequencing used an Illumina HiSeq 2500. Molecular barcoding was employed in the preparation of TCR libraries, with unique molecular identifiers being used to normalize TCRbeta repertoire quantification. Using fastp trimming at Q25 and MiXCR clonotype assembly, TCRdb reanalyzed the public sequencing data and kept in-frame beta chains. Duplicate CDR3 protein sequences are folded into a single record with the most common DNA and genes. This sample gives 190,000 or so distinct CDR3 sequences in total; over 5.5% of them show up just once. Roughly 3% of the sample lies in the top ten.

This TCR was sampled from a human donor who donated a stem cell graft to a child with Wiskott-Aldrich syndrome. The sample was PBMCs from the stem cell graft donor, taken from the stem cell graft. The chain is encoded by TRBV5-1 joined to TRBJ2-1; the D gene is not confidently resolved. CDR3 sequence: CASRLGTVNEQFF. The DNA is TGCGCCAGCAGATTGGGTACCGTTAATGAGCAGTTCTTC.